This T cell receptor beta chain was identified in a study of shared clonotypes between healthy human individuals. Profiled with immunoSEQ multiplex PCR; TCRdb holds only in-frame clones, not every one. The profile covers 2,100,000 or so clones, with approximately 94% appearing a single time and roughly 0.13% taken by the ten largest. This clonotype was obtained from a man younger than 35 in good health. Sequenced input: naive CD4+ T cells sorted from blood. As for subset: CD45RA+ positively selected.

CDR3 residues: CASRGRGNYNEQFF. As DNA, the CDR3 is TGTGCCAGCCGAGGAAGGGGGAACTACAATGAGCAGTTCTTC. The chain recombines TRBV27 with TRBJ2-1; tentative D call: TRBD1 (6 bases). Trimming stripped 8 bases from V and 3 bases from J, with 14 bases between. This CDR3 spans 14 amino acids. CDR1 MNHEY and CDR2 SMNVEV come from the germline V gene (reference sequence).